Below are 9 T cell receptor beta chains sequenced from a single sample in a study of cytomegalovirus exposure and HLA in healthy donors. Sequencing used immunoSEQ multiplex PCR; TCRdb keeps in-frame clones, though not all of them. The sample includes roughly 180,000 clones, about nine tenths of them seen just once. The sequencing input was PBMCs. Receptors originate from a man younger than 45 in good health and CMV-seropositive.

The CDR3 DNA reads TGTGCCAGCAGCGCCCCTCGGTCGAGAGCGATGTTCTTC. As protein: CASSAPRSRAMFF. The rearrangement links TRBV6-5 to TRBJ2-1; D is unclear. With 6 bases removed from V and 15 bases from J, the gap between germline ends came to 21 bases. Germline V gene sequence: CDR1 MNHEY, CDR2 SVGAGI. This CDR3 has 13 residues.

This chain connects TRBV6-1 to TRBJ2-3, with a tentative D call TRBD1 (6 bases). Germline V gives CDR1 MNHNS, CDR2 SASEGT. The CDR3 is 15 residues long. The V and J ends lost 5 bases and 0 bases respectively, with 12 bases between them. The CDR3 region has the DNA TGTGCCAGCAGTCGGGACACTTATAGCACAGATACGCAGTATTTT. Translating it yields CASSRDTYSTDTQYF.

The V call is TRBV30, the J call TRBJ1-1; the D gene is possibly TRBD1 (6 bases). CDR3 length: 16 residues. V lost 3 bases, J lost 1 base, and 18 bases lay in between. Germline CDR1 GTSNPN, CDR2 SVGIG (reference sequence). The CDR3 region has the DNA TGTGCCTGGAGGAAACAGGGCGTCGGGTGGAACACTGAAGCTTTCTTT. This encodes CAWRKQGVGWNTEAFF.

V and J are TRBV11-3 and TRBJ2-2, with 8 bases identical to TRBD1. The CDR3 length is 18 residues. V was pared by 3 bases and J by 4 bases, with 13 bases of the junction left unmatched. Germline loops: CDR1 SGHNT, CDR2 YENEEA. This CDR3 is CASSFLEGQGWGTGELFF. The CDR3 DNA sequence: TGTGCCAGCAGCTTTCTAGAAGGACAGGGATGGGGCACCGGGGAGCTGTTTTTT.

A single count supports this clone. The CDR3 bases are TGTGCCTGGAACCCGAGAACAGATACGCAGTATTTT. Its translation: CAWNPRTDTQYF. The V and J genes are TRBV30 and TRBJ2-3; D gene uncertain. There are 12 residues in the CDR3. The germline gives CDR1 GTSNPN, CDR2 SVGIG (reference sequence). The V end lost 4 bases, the J end lost 3 bases, and 8 bases lay between the germline ends.

The rearrangement links TRBV15 to TRBJ1-2; D is uncertain. CDR3 length: 14 residues. Germline CDR1 LNHNV, CDR2 YYDKDF (reference sequence). The V end lost 0 bases, the J end lost 4 bases, and 9 bases lay between the germline ends. The CDR3 coding sequence is TGTGCCACCAGCAGAGATCTCTGGCCCTATGGCTACACCTTC. Translating it yields CATSRDLWPYGYTF.

The chain recombines TRBV28 with TRBJ2-5; D call uncertain. Germline values: CDR1 MDHEN, CDR2 SYDVKM. V gave up 6 bases and J gave up 0 bases, with 8 bases separating them. The CDR3 length is 13 residues. The CDR3 loop reads CASSWRDQETQYF. The DNA of the CDR3 is TGTGCCAGCAGCTGGAGAGACCAAGAGACCCAGTACTTC.

V and J are TRBV11-1 and TRBJ1-6, with 11 positions matching TRBD1. Losses at the gene ends were 4 bases for V and 10 bases for J; bases not matched to a gene: 3. The CDR3 is 14 amino acids. In germline, CDR1 is SGHAT, CDR2 FQDESV (reference sequence). The CDR3, as DNA: TGTGCCAGCAGCTGGGGACAGGGGGAATCACCCCTCCACTTT. Its translation: CASSWGQGESPLHF.

There are many counts of this clone. CDR3 protein: CASSQEGSGSYNEQFF. CDR3 sequence (DNA): TGCGCCAGCAGCCAAGAAGGCTCTGGCTCCTACAATGAGCAGTTCTTC. The chain couples TRBV4-1 to TRBJ2-1; D gene ambiguous. Germline assignment: CDR1 MGHRA and CDR2 YSYEKL. This CDR3 region has 16 residues. Trimming stripped 0 bases from V and 0 bases from J, with 9 bases between.